This T cell receptor (beta chain) derives from a study of control samples from healthy donors and cancer patients. For this clone: Additional DNA sequences in this sample encode the identical CDR3.

V lost 0 bases to trimming and J lost 8 bases, with 16 bases between them. There are 16 residues in the CDR3. Germline V gene sequence: CDR1 SGHAT, CDR2 FQNNGV. Clones were sequenced by immunoSEQ multiplex PCR, and TCRdb holds only the in-frame ones, with some missing. The table has about 69,000 clones, roughly 86% seen once. Material for sequencing was PBMCs. The chain links TRBV11-2 to TRBJ1-4; D may be TRBD1 (6 bases). The receptor's source is a man aged 55-75 years with lung cancer. The CDR3 DNA reads as TGTGCCAGCAGCTTAGATCGTGGGGGCGGGGGGGAAAAACTGTTTTTT. Its protein is CASSLDRGGGGEKLFF.